These 9 T cell receptor beta chains were sequenced from one sample in a study of blood T cell repertoires in COVID-19. Profiled with immunoSEQ multiplex PCR; TCRdb holds only in-frame clones, not every one. The sample lists hundreds of thousands of clones, around four fifths seen once, with 7% to 10% in the top ten. Material for sequencing was peripheral blood. These receptors came from a woman aged 50 to 60 with acute or convalescent COVID-19.

This clone was observed a handful of times. This chain connects TRBV18 to TRBJ1-1; D is unclear. The germline V gene encodes CDR1 KGHSH and CDR2 LQKENI. There are 14 residues in the CDR3. V lost 4 bases and J lost 2, with 11 bases in between. This CDR3 is CASSRADLNTEAFF. The CDR3 bases are TGTGCCAGCTCACGAGCGGACCTAAACACTGAAGCTTTCTTT. The full variable domain, completed using reference TRBV18 and TRBJ1-1, is NAGVMQNPRHLVRRRGQEARLRCSPMKGHSHVYWYRQLPEEGLKFMVYLQKENIIDESGMPKERFSAEFPKEGPSILRIQQVVRGDSAAYFCASSRADLNTEAFFGQGTRLTVV.

This chain links TRBV7-2 with TRBJ2-1; unclear D gene. V was trimmed by 2 bases and J by 7 bases, leaving 9 bases between them. The CDR3 has 13 residues. CDR1 SGHTA and CDR2 FQGNSA come from the germline V gene. Here the CDR3 DNA reads TGTGCCAGCAGCTTAATAATGAGGAATGAGCAGTTCTTC. Its translation: CASSLIMRNEQFF.

The V and J genes are TRBV2 and TRBJ1-5, with 8 bases identical to TRBD1. Germline trimming cut 3 bases from V and 5 bases from J; bases unmatched to any gene: 12. This CDR3 is 17 amino acids long. From germline, CDR1 is SNHLY and CDR2 FYNNEI. In DNA, the CDR3 is TGTGCCAGCAGTGATGTTGGGGGACAGGCCCCCGATCAGCCCCAGCATTTT. Its translation is CASSDVGGQAPDQPQHF.

The chain combines TRBV19 with TRBJ2-3, with 10 bases lining up with TRBD2. V gave up 2 bases and J gave up 4 bases; unmatched junction bases: 6. The germline CDR1 and CDR2 sequences are LNHDA and SQIVND (reference sequence). The CDR3 totals 16 residues. For the CDR3, the DNA is TGTGCCAGTAGTATACCTAGCGGGAGTCGGCCAGATACGCAGTATTTT. As protein: CASSIPSGSRPDTQYF.

The chain joins TRBV11-1 to TRBJ2-1; TRBD1 matches 8 bases. This CDR3 is built from 15 residues. J was trimmed by 8 bases and V by 6 bases; bases with no gene match: 12. The germline V gene has CDR1 SGHAT and CDR2 FQDESV (reference sequence). CDR3 DNA sequence: TGTGCCAGCAGTTATCCCTGGACAGGGATATATGAGCAGTTCTTC. It specifies CASSYPWTGIYEQFF.

This chain links TRBV5-1 with TRBJ2-5; 9 bases map to TRBD1. Germline CDR1 is SGHRS and CDR2 is YFSETQ. CDR3 length equals 14 residues. Trimming at V came to 4 bases and at J to 2 bases, leaving 3 bases not matched to a gene. CDR3 nucleotide sequence: TGCGCCAGCAGCACAGGGACAGGGCAAGAGACCCAGTACTTC. It specifies CASSTGTGQETQYF. The variable domain in full, with the rest retrieved from reference TRBV5-1 and TRBJ2-5, is KAGVTQTPRYLIKTRGQQVTLSCSPISGHRSVSWYQQTPGQGLQFLFEYFSETQRNKGNFPGRFSGRQFSNSRSEMNVSTLELGDSALYLCASSTGTGQETQYFGPGTRLLVL.

This clone was counted a single time. V and J are TRBV5-6 and TRBJ2-4, with D uncertain. The CDR3 totals 14 residues. Germline loops: CDR1 SGHDT, CDR2 YYEEEE. V gave up 2 bases and J gave up 0 bases, with 6 bases separating them. DNA of the CDR3: TGTGCCAGCAGCTTTAAATCAGCCAAAAACATTCAGTACTTC. It encodes CASSFKSAKNIQYF.

V is TRBV5-1 and J is TRBJ2-3; 8 bases align to TRBD2. Germline V gives CDR1 SGHRS, CDR2 YFSETQ. V lost 1 base, J lost 7 bases, and 17 bases stayed unmatched. This CDR3 has 18 residues. The CDR3 sequence is CASSLWGSGSPVSYTQYF. CDR3 nucleotide sequence: TGCGCCAGCAGCTTGTGGGGGAGCGGGAGCCCGGTGAGCTATACGCAGTATTTT.

This chain connects TRBV24-1 to TRBJ1-1; 7 nucleotides agree with TRBD1. The CDR3 is 15 amino acids. Germline V gene data show CDR1 as KGHDR and CDR2 as SFDVKD. V lost 7 bases and J lost 0; bases outside the gene matches: 7. The CDR3 nucleotides read TGTGCCACCAGGCAACCCGGGACAGTGAACACTGAAGCTTTCTTT. This sequence encodes CATRQPGTVNTEAFF.